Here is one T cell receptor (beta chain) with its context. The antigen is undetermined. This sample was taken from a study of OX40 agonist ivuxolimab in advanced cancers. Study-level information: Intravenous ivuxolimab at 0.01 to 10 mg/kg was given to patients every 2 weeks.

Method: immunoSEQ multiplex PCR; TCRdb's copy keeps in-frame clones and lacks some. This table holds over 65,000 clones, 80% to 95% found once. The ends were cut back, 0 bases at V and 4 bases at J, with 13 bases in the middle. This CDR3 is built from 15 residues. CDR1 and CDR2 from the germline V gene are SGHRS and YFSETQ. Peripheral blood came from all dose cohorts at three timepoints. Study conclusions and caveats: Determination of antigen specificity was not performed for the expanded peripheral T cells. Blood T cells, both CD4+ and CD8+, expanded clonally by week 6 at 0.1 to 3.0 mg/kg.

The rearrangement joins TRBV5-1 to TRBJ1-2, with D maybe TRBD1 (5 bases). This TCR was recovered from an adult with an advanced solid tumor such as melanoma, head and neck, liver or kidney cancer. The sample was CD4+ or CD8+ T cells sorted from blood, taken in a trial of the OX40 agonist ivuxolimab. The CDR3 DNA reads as TGCGCCAGCAGCTTGGAACAGGAGAGCGCCTATGGCTACACCTTC. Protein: CASSLEQESAYGYTF.